This TCR beta chain originates from a study of cytomegalovirus exposure and HLA in healthy donors. 60 Vbeta and 13 Jbeta primers were used in PCR. Sequencing used immunoSEQ multiplex PCR; TCRdb keeps in-frame clones, though not all of them. The table has roughly 100,000 clones, approximately 72% seen once. These donors, healthy bone marrow donors, were studied. A word on this clone: The antigen is undetermined.

From germline, CDR1 is SGHRS and CDR2 YFSETQ. This CDR3 has 15 amino acids. The trim removed 3 bases at V and 5 bases at J, leaving 7 bases unmatched. The study's findings and limits: According to the study, around 180 TCR beta chains were cytomegalovirus-associated.

The chain carries TRBV5-1 and TRBJ1-2, with 10 bases fitting TRBD1. Sequencing was performed on PBMCs. This clonotype was obtained from a woman in her fifties or sixties in good health and CMV-seronegative. As DNA, the CDR3 is TGCGCCAGCAGCTCGACAGGGGGCATTGAGTATGGCTACACCTTC. Translating it yields CASSSTGGIEYGYTF.